Shown below are 31 T cell receptor beta chains from a single sample sequenced in a study of OX40 agonist ivuxolimab in advanced cancers. The protocol was immunoSEQ multiplex PCR, while the TCRdb copy is restricted to in-frame clones and leaves out a portion. This sample has over 150,000 clones, with around 94% found just once. The source was CD4+ or CD8+ T cells sorted from blood, collected in a trial of the OX40 agonist ivuxolimab. These receptors were obtained from an adult with an advanced solid tumor such as melanoma, head and neck, liver or kidney cancer.

This chain connects TRBV7-2 to TRBJ1-2, with TRBD1 as a possible D gene (5 bases). Deletions cut 1 base from V and 8 bases from J, with 11 bases between. The CDR3 sequence is 13 residues long. The germline V gene has CDR1 SGHTA and CDR2 FQGNSA. CDR3 DNA: TGTGCCAGCAGCTTAGAAGGGGCCCGCGGCTACACCTTC. Protein sequence: CASSLEGARGYTF.

The chain recombines TRBV9 with TRBJ2-3; 12 bases align to TRBD2. This CDR3 is 18 amino acids long. CDR1 and CDR2 (germline): SGDLS, YYNGEE. Trimming at V came to 1 base and at J to 0 bases, leaving 6 bases not matched to a gene. As DNA, the CDR3 is TGTGCCAGCAGCGTATCGCTAGCGGGAGGGCTGAGCACAGATACGCAGTATTTT. Translation: CASSVSLAGGLSTDTQYF.

The rearrangement joins TRBV19 to TRBJ2-5, with a possible D match to TRBD1 (5 bases). CDR3 length: 13 amino acids. The V end lost 4 bases, the J end lost 7 bases, and 13 bases lay between the germline ends. Germline CDR1 is LNHDA and CDR2 is SQIVND (reference sequence). CDR3 DNA sequence: TGTGCCAGTAGTAATTCTGGACAAACGACCCAGTACTTC. It encodes CASSNSGQTTQYF.

The V call is TRBV4-3, the J call TRBJ1-1; D is ambiguous. From germline, CDR1 is LGHNA and CDR2 YSLEER. The V end was cut by 2 bases, the J end by 8 bases, with 12 bases between. The CDR3 loop spans 13 amino acids. CDR3 protein: CASSQRERREAFF. The CDR3 DNA is TGCGCCAGCAGCCAACGTGAGAGAAGAGAAGCTTTCTTT.

This chain uses TRBV7-3 with TRBJ1-2, with D tentatively TRBD1 (5 bases). CDR3 length: 13 amino acids. Trimming pared 2 bases from V and 2 bases from J, leaving 6 bases between. Germline V gives CDR1 SGHTA, CDR2 FQGTGA. CDR3 bases: TGTGCCAGCAGCTTACAGGGAAACTATGGCTACACCTTC. Protein: CASSLQGNYGYTF.

The chain couples TRBV9 to TRBJ1-5; D gene uncertain. Germline V lookup: CDR1 SGDLS, CDR2 YYNGEE. With 1 base removed from V and 7 bases from J, the gap between germline ends came to 12 bases. This CDR3 spans 14 amino acids. DNA of the CDR3: TGTGCCAGCAGCGTACGGGGAGGGCACCAGCCCCAGCATTTT. Translation gives CASSVRGGHQPQHF.

The V and J genes are TRBV6-1 and TRBJ2-7, with D possibly called TRBD1 or TRBD2 (6 bases each). CDR1 and CDR2 (germline): MNHNS, SASEGT. There are 14 residues in the CDR3. V was pared by 2 bases and J by 2 bases, with 10 bases between. The CDR3 coding sequence is TGTGCCAGCAGTGAATACCGGGGGCCCTACGAGCAGTACTTC. As protein: CASSEYRGPYEQYF.

The chain combines TRBV7-2 with TRBJ1-2; no firm D call. Germline assignment: CDR1 SGHTA and CDR2 FQGNSA. This CDR3 has 14 amino acids. V was pared by 4 bases and J by 8 bases, with 17 bases between. CDR3 DNA: TGTGCCAGCAGCTCCTACGCGGAGGGAAGGGGCTACACCTTC. Translation: CASSSYAEGRGYTF.

The chain carries TRBV27 and TRBJ1-6, with D unresolved. The CDR3 has 13 residues. Trimming took 5 bases from V and 9 from J, leaving 11 bases between them. Germline V CDR1 and CDR2: MNHEY, SMNVEV (reference sequence). The CDR3 reads CASSPRILSPLHF. In DNA, the CDR3 is TGTGCCAGCAGTCCCCGGATCCTTTCACCCCTCCACTTT.

The chain combines TRBV7-2 with TRBJ1-1; 11 positions agree with TRBD1. Germline V gene data show CDR1 as SGHTA and CDR2 as FQGNSA. This CDR3 comprises 15 residues. The ends lost 4 bases at V and 4 bases at J; junction bases unmatched: 5. As DNA, the CDR3 is TGTGCCAGCAGCTACCGAGGGACAGGGGGCACTGAAGCTTTCTTT. Translated, it gives CASSYRGTGGTEAFF.

The J gene is TRBJ2-2, the V gene TRBV15, with D maybe TRBD1 (6 bases). From germline, CDR1 is LNHNV and CDR2 YYDKDF (reference sequence). Trimming removed 2 bases from V and 4 bases from J, with 14 bases in between. CDR3 length: 16 amino acids. CDR3 nucleotide sequence: TGTGCCACCAGCAGAAATACAGGGCCGGGCACCGGGGAGCTGTTTTTT. Protein: CATSRNTGPGTGELFF.

The chain is built from TRBV5-1 and TRBJ2-7; 13 nucleotides agree with TRBD2. Germline V gives CDR1 SGHRS, CDR2 YFSETQ. The CDR3 length is 16 residues. V trimming: 4 bases; J trimming: 6 bases; junction bases outside the gene matches: 10. CDR3 protein: CASSPLPGLAGTEQYF. DNA of the CDR3: TGCGCCAGCAGCCCCCTTCCGGGACTAGCGGGAACCGAGCAGTACTTC.

V is TRBV7-3 and J is TRBJ2-1; 11 bases map to TRBD1. The CDR3 consists of 15 residues. Looked up from germline, CDR1 is SGHTA and CDR2 is FQGTGA. Trimming cost V 5 bases and J 3 bases; bases outside gene matches: 3. This CDR3 is CASSRTGGYYNEQFF. DNA for the CDR3: TGTGCCAGCAGCCGGACAGGGGGCTACTACAATGAGCAGTTCTTC.

This chain joins TRBV27 and TRBJ2-7; no clear D gene. The CDR3 consists of 15 residues. CDR1 and CDR2 (germline): MNHEY, SMNVEV (reference sequence). The V end was cut by 5 bases, the J end by 0 bases, with 14 bases between. CDR3 DNA sequence: TGTGCCAGCAGTCCCCGGGTCCGGAGCTCCTACGAGCAGTACTTC. Protein product: CASSPRVRSSYEQYF.

The chain uses TRBV19 and TRBJ2-3, with D possibly being TRBD1 (6 bases). Germline CDR1 LNHDA, CDR2 SQIVND (reference sequence). This CDR3 is built from 13 residues. V was cut by 4 bases and J by 4 bases, with 9 bases left in between. The CDR3 reads CASSRNRADTQYF. CDR3 sequence (DNA): TGTGCCAGTAGTAGAAACAGGGCAGATACGCAGTATTTT.

This chain connects TRBV19 to TRBJ2-7; D tentatively fits TRBD1 or TRBD2 (5 bases each). This CDR3 has 16 amino acids. Trimming took 5 bases from V and 1 from J, leaving 18 bases between them. The germline CDR1 and CDR2 sequences are LNHDA and SQIVND (reference sequence). The CDR3 region has the DNA TGTGCCAGTAGTGTCCCCCCGGGACGGTCTTCCTACGAGCAGTACTTC. It specifies CASSVPPGRSSYEQYF.

The V gene is TRBV29-1, the J gene TRBJ2-3; 7 nucleotides match TRBD1. V was clipped by 7 bases and J by 1 base; unmatched bases: 8. The germline gives CDR1 SQVTM, CDR2 ANQGSEA. The CDR3 covers 14 residues. CDR3 amino acids: CSECRGRCTDTQYF. The CDR3 region has the DNA TGCAGCGAGTGTAGGGGGCGGTGCACAGATACGCAGTATTTT.

This clone was detected once. The gene calls are TRBV7-2 and TRBJ2-7; TRBD1 aligns across 8 bases. The CDR3 runs 13 residues. Germline CDR1 is SGHTA and CDR2 is FQGNSA. Trimming removed 7 bases from V and 3 bases from J; junction bases left unmatched: 5. In nucleotides, the CDR3 is TGTGCCAGCACCACCACAGGGGGCTACGAGCAGTACTTC. Translating it yields CASTTTGGYEQYF. The variable domain in full, completed from reference TRBV7-2 and TRBJ2-7, reads GAGVSQSPSNKVTEKGKDVELRCDPISGHTALYWYRQSLGQGLEFLIYFQGNSAPDKSGLPSDRFSAERTGGSVSTLTIQRTQQEDSAVYLCASTTTGGYEQYFGPGTRLTVT.

This rearrangement joins TRBV5-1 to TRBJ2-7; 7 nucleotides match TRBD1. The CDR3 contains 14 residues. In germline, CDR1 is SGHRS, CDR2 YFSETQ. Trimming cost V 4 bases and J 5 bases; bases outside gene matches: 9. As DNA, the CDR3 is TGCGCCAGCAGCATATTAGACAGGGTCAACGAGCAGTACTTC. It translates to CASSILDRVNEQYF.

The chain uses TRBV7-2 and TRBJ2-6; TRBD1 might be the D (6 bases). CDR1 and CDR2 (germline): SGHTA, FQGNSA. V lost 5 bases and J 0 bases, leaving 14 bases between the germline ends. The CDR3 spans 17 residues. In DNA, the CDR3 is TGTGCCAGCAGCGCTCTTACAGGGACCTCTGGGGCCAACGTCCTGACTTTC. Translation gives CASSALTGTSGANVLTF.

Concerning this clone itself: Germline and junction disagree at one end, which may indicate a read error. V and J are TRBV7-2 and TRBJ1-2; D is perhaps TRBD1 (5 bases). In germline, CDR1 is SGHTA, CDR2 FQGNSA. This CDR3 has 14 amino acids. CDR3 in amino acids: CASSLAGGLGGYTF. CDR3 nucleotide sequence: TGTGCCAGCAGCCTAGCGGGGGGTTTAGGTGGCTACACCTTC.

The genes are TRBV28 and TRBJ1-3, with a possible D match to TRBD1 (5 bases). The CDR3 contains 15 residues. The germline CDR1 and CDR2 sequences are MDHEN and SYDVKM. V dropped 4 bases and J dropped 0 bases, with 10 bases sitting between them. CDR3 DNA sequence: TGTGCCAGCAGTTCCGGACATCTCTCTGGAAACACCATATATTTT. Protein product: CASSSGHLSGNTIYF.

V and J are TRBV11-1 and TRBJ2-5; 8 bases match TRBD1. This CDR3 has 16 amino acids. Germline CDR1 is SGHAT and CDR2 is FQDESV (reference sequence). J lost 6 bases, V lost 4 bases, and 13 bases had no gene match. CDR3 loop: CASSSRGLGRGKTQYF. CDR3 coding DNA: TGTGCCAGCAGCTCCAGGGGGCTCGGACGGGGAAAGACCCAGTACTTC.

This chain links TRBV5-1 with TRBJ1-2; 8 nucleotides align to TRBD1. This CDR3 has 14 amino acids. Per the germline V gene, CDR1 is SGHRS and CDR2 is YFSETQ. Trimming cost V 4 bases and J 5 bases; bases outside gene matches: 7. The CDR3 sequence: CASSATGTGYGYTF. The CDR3 bases are TGCGCCAGCAGCGCCACCGGGACAGGATATGGCTACACCTTC.

The chain has TRBV2 and TRBJ1-5; 10 positions agree with TRBD1. This CDR3 region has 16 residues. V gave up 7 bases and J gave up 0 bases; unmatched junction bases: 6. Germline V gives CDR1 SNHLY, CDR2 FYNNEI. CDR3 protein: CASMDRGRGSNQPQHF. The CDR3 DNA sequence: TGTGCCAGCATGGACAGGGGGAGGGGTAGCAATCAGCCCCAGCATTTT.

The chain combines TRBV12-5 with TRBJ2-1; TRBD1 matches 8 bases. The CDR3 totals 18 residues. The germline V gene encodes CDR1 LGHNT and CDR2 FRNRAP. V was pared by 6 bases and J by 0 bases, with 13 bases of the junction left unmatched. The CDR3 region has the DNA TGTGCTAGTGGCCCTGGACAGGGCCTTACGAGCTCCTACAATGAGCAGTTCTTC. Amino acids: CASGPGQGLTSSYNEQFF.

This sequence joins TRBV27 and TRBJ1-6; D is perhaps TRBD1 (5 bases). CDR1 and CDR2 from the germline V gene are MNHEY and SMNVEV (reference sequence). With 3 bases removed from V and 10 bases from J, the gap between germline ends came to 10 bases. The CDR3 spans 13 residues. The CDR3 protein is CASSFQGDSPLHF. The CDR3 DNA reads as TGTGCCAGCAGTTTCCAGGGAGACTCACCCCTCCACTTT.

This chain links TRBV7-8 with TRBJ2-7, with D uncertain. The CDR3 runs 13 residues. V lost 4 bases, J lost 7 bases, and 14 bases lay in between. CDR1 and CDR2 (germline): SGHVS, FQNEAQ. The DNA for the CDR3 is TGTGCCAGCAGCTCCGGGCCCCTCGGGGAGCAGTACTTC. Encoded protein: CASSSGPLGEQYF.

This rearrangement joins TRBV2 to TRBJ2-5; TRBD1 is a possible D gene (5 bases). The V end lost 8 bases, the J end lost 4 bases, and 8 bases lay between the germline ends. Germline V CDR1 and CDR2: SNHLY, FYNNEI. The CDR3 contains 11 residues. The CDR3 spells CASGRGETQYF. The CDR3 DNA follows: TGTGCCAGCGGAAGGGGAGAGACCCAGTACTTC.

The gene calls are TRBV4-1 and TRBJ2-3, with 8 bases that match TRBD2. This CDR3 spans 18 amino acids. The germline CDR1 and CDR2 sequences are MGHRA and YSYEKL. The ends lost 1 base at V and 2 bases at J; junction bases unmatched: 11. In DNA, the CDR3 is TGCGCCAGCAGCCAAGGGGGGACTAGACCCTCCTTCACAGATACGCAGTATTTT. Its protein is CASSQGGTRPSFTDTQYF.

This chain links TRBV4-2 with TRBJ1-1; no firm D call. The germline CDR1 and CDR2 sequences are LGHNA and YNFKEQ. With 1 base removed from V and 4 bases from J, the gap between germline ends came to 16 bases. The CDR3 loop spans 16 amino acids. CDR3 in DNA: TGTGCCAGCAGCCAAGTTTCCGCGGGGAGGCGCACTGAAGCTTTCTTT. It yields the protein CASSQVSAGRRTEAFF.